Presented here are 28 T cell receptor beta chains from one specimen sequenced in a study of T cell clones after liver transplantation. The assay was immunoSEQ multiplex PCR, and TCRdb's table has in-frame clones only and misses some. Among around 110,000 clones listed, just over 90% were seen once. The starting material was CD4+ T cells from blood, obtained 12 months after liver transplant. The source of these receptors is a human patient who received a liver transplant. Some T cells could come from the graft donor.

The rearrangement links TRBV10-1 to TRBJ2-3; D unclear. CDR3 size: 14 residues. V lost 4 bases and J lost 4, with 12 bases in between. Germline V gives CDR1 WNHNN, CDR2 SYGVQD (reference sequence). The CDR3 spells CASSGENEADTQYF. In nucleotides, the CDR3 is TGCGCCAGCAGTGGGGAAAATGAGGCAGATACGCAGTATTTT.

The CDR3 coding sequence is TGCGCCAGCAGCTTTTTATCGCCAGGAGGAGGTGGCTACACCTTC. Protein sequence: CASSFLSPGGGGYTF. The chain uses TRBV5-1 and TRBJ1-2; D gene ambiguous. The CDR3 covers 15 residues. Deletions cut 2 bases from V and 7 bases from J, with 18 bases between. Germline V gives CDR1 SGHRS, CDR2 YFSETQ.

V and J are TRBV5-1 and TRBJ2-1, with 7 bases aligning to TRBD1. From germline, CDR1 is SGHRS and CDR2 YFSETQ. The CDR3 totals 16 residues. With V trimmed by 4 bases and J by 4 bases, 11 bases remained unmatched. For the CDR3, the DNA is TGCGCCAGCAGCCTGTCCCCCGGGACAGTGTACAATGAGCAGTTCTTC. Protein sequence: CASSLSPGTVYNEQFF. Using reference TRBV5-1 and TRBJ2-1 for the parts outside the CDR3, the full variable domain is KAGVTQTPRYLIKTRGQQVTLSCSPISGHRSVSWYQQTPGQGLQFLFEYFSETQRNKGNFPGRFSGRQFSNSRSEMNVSTLELGDSALYLCASSLSPGTVYNEQFFGPGTRLTVL.

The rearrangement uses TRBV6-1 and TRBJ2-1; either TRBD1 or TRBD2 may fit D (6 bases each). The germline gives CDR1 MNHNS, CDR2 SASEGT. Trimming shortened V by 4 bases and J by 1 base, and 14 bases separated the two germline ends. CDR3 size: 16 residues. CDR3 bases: TGTGCCAGCAGTGGATCGGGGGCGCGGTCCTACAATGAGCAGTTCTTC. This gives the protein CASSGSGARSYNEQFF.

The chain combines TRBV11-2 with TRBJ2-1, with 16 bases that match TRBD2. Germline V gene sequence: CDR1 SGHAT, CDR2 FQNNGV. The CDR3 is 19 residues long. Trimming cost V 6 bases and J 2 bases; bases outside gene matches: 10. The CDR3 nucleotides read TGTGCCAGCAGACACCCAGGGACTAGCGGGAGGGGACCCTACAATGAGCAGTTCTTC. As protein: CASRHPGTSGRGPYNEQFF.

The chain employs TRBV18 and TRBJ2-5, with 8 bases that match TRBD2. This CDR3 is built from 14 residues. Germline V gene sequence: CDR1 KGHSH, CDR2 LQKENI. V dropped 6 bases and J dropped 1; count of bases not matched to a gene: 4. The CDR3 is CASSPAGAQETQYF. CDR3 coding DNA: TGTGCCAGCTCCCCAGCGGGAGCCCAAGAGACCCAGTACTTC. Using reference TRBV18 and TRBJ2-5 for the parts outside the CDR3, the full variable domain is NAGVMQNPRHLVRRRGQEARLRCSPMKGHSHVYWYRQLPEEGLKFMVYLQKENIIDESGMPKERFSAEFPKEGPSILRIQQVVRGDSAAYFCASSPAGAQETQYFGPGTRLLVL.

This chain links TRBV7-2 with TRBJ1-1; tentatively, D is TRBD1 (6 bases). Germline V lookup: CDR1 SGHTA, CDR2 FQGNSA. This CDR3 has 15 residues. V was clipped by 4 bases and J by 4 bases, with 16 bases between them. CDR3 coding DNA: TGTGCCAGCAGCTCGCCCGGGGGGCGCGGCACTGAAGCTTTCTTT. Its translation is CASSSPGGRGTEAFF. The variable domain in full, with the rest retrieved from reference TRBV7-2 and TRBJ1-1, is GAGVSQSPSNKVTEKGKDVELRCDPISGHTALYWYRQSLGQGLEFLIYFQGNSAPDKSGLPSDRFSAERTGGSVSTLTIQRTQQEDSAVYLCASSSPGGRGTEAFFGQGTRLTVV.

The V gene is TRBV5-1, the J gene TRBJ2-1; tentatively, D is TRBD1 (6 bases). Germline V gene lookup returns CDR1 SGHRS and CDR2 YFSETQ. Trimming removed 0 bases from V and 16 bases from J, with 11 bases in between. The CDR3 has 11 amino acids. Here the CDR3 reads CASSLEGVRFF. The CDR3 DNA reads TGCGCCAGCAGCTTGGAGGGGGTTCGCTTCTTC.

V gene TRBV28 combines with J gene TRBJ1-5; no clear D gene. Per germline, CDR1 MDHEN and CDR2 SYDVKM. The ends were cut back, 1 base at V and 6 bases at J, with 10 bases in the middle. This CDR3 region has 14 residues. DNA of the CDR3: TGTGCCAGCAGTTTATTAAAGGGTAGTCAGCCCCAGCATTTT. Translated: CASSLLKGSQPQHF.

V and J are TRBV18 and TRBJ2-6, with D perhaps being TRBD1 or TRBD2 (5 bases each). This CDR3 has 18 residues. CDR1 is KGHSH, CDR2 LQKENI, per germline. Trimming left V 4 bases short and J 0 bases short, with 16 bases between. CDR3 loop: CASSLRAGRTSGANVLTF. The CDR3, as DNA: TGTGCCAGCTCACTGAGGGCAGGGCGCACCTCTGGGGCCAACGTCCTGACTTTC. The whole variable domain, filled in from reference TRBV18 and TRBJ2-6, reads NAGVMQNPRHLVRRRGQEARLRCSPMKGHSHVYWYRQLPEEGLKFMVYLQKENIIDESGMPKERFSAEFPKEGPSILRIQQVVRGDSAAYFCASSLRAGRTSGANVLTFGAGSRLTVL.

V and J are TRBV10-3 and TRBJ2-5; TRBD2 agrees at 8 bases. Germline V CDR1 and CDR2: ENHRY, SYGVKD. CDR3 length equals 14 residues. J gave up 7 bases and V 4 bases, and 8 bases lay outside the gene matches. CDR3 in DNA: TGTGCCATCAGTGGTAGCGGGACTATGGGGACCCAGTACTTC. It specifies CAISGSGTMGTQYF.

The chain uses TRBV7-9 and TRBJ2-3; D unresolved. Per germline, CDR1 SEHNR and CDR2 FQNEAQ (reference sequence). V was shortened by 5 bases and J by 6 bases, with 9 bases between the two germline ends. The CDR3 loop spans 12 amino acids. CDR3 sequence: CASSPGPDTQYF. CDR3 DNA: TGTGCCAGCAGCCCAGGTCCGGATACGCAGTATTTT.

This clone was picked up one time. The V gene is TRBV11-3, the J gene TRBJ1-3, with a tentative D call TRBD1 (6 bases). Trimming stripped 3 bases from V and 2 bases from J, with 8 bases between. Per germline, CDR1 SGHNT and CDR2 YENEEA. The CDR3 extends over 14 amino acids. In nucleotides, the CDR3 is TGTGCCAGCAGCTTTACAGGGCCTGGAAACACCATATATTTT. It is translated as CASSFTGPGNTIYF.

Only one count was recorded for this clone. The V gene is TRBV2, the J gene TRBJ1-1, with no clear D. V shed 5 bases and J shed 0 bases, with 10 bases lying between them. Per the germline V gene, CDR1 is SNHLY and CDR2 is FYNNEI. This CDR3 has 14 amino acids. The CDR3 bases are TGTGCCAGCAGTCCACCGCAGGTGAACACTGAAGCTTTCTTT. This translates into CASSPPQVNTEAFF.

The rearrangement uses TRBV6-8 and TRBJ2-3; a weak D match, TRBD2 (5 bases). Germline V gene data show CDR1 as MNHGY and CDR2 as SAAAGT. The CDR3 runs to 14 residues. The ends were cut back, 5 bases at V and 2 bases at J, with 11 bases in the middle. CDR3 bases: TGTGCCAGCAGTGTTACCGGGGACACAGATACGCAGTATTTT. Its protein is CASSVTGDTDTQYF.

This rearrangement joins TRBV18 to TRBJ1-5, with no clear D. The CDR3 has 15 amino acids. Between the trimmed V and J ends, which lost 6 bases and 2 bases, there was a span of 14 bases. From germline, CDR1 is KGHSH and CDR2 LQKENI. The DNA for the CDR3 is TGTGCCAGCTCTGATTACGGGGTTGGCAATCAGCCCCAGCATTTT. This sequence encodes CASSDYGVGNQPQHF.

The CDR3 region has the DNA TGTGCCAGCAGCGTAGAAGGGGATGTTGGCTACACCTTC. Translation: CASSVEGDVGYTF. The chain couples TRBV9 to TRBJ1-2; a weak D match, TRBD1 (5 bases). V lost 0 bases, J lost 7 bases, and 10 bases lay in between. The CDR3 has 13 residues. Germline V gene lookup returns CDR1 SGDLS and CDR2 YYNGEE.

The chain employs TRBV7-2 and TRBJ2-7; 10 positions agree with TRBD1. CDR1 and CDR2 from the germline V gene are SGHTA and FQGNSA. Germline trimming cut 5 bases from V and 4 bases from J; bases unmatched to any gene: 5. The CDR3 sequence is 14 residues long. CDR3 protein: CASSDGTGVYEQYF. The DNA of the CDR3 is TGTGCCAGCAGCGATGGGACAGGGGTTTACGAGCAGTACTTC.

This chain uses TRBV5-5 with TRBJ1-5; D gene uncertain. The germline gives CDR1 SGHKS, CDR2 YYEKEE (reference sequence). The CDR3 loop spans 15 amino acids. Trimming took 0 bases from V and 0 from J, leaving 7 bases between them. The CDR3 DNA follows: TGTGCCAGCAGCTTGGATAGTTATAGCAATCAGCCCCAGCATTTT. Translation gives CASSLDSYSNQPQHF.

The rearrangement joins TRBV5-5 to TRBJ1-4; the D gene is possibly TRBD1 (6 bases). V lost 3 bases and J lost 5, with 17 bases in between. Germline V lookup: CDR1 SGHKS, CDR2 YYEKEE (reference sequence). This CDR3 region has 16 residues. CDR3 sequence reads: CASSSLRGGGNEKLFF. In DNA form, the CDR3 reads TGTGCCAGCAGCTCCCTAAGGGGGGGAGGCAATGAAAAACTGTTTTTT.

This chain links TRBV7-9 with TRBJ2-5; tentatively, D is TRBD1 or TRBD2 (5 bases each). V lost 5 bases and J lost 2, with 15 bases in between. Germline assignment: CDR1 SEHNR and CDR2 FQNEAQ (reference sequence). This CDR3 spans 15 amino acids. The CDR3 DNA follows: TGTGCCAGCAGCCCGACGGGTGGGGGTCAAGAGACCCAGTACTTC. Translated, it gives CASSPTGGGQETQYF. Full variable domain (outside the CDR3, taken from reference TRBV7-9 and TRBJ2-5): DTGVSQNPRHKITKRGQNVTFRCDPISEHNRLYWYRQTLGQGPEFLTYFQNEAQLEKSRLLSDRFSAERPKGSFSTLEIQRTEQGDSAMYLCASSPTGGGQETQYFGPGTRLLVL.

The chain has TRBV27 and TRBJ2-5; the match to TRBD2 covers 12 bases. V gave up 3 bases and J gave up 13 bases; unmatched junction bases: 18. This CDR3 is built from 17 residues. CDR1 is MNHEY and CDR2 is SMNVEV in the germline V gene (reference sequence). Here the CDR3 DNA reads TGTGCCAGCAGTTTGGCTAGCGGGAGGGCTCAACGCGGCCCAAGGTACTTC. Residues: CASSLASGRAQRGPRYF.

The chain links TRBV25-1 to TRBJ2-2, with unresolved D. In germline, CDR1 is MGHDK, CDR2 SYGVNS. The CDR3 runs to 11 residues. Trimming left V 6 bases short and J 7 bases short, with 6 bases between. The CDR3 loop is CASRGIGELFF. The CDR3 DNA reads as TGTGCCAGCAGGGGAATCGGGGAGCTGTTTTTT.

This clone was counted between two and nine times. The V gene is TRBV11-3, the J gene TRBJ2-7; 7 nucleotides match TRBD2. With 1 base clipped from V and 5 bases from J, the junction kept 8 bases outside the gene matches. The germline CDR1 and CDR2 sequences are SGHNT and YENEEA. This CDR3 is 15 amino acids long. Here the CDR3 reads CASSLGSGVVDEQYF. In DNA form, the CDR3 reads TGTGCCAGCAGCTTAGGAAGCGGGGTAGTAGACGAGCAGTACTTC.

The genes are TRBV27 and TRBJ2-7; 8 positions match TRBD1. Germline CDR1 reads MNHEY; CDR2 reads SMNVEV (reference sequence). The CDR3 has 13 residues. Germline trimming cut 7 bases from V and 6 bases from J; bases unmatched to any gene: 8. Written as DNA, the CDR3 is TGTGCCAGCATTGGACAGGGAATTGGCGAGCAGTACTTC. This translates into CASIGQGIGEQYF.

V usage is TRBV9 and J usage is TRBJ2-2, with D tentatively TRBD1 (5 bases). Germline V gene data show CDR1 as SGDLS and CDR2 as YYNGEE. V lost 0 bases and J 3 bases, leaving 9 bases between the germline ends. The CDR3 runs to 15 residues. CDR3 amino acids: CASSVGDRDTGELFF. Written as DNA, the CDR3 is TGTGCCAGCAGCGTAGGAGACAGAGACACCGGGGAGCTGTTTTTT.

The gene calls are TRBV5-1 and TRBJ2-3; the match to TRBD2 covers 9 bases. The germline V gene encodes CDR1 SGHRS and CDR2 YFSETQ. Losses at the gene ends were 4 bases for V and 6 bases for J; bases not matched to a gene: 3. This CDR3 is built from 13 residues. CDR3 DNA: TGCGCCAGCAGCCCGGCGGGAGGGGATACGCAGTATTTT. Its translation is CASSPAGGDTQYF.

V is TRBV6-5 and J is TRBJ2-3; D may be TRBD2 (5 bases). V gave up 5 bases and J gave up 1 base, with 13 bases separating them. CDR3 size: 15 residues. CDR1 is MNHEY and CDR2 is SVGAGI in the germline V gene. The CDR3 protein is CASSPTSARTDTQYF. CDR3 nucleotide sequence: TGTGCCAGCAGTCCAACTAGTGCCCGCACAGATACGCAGTATTTT.